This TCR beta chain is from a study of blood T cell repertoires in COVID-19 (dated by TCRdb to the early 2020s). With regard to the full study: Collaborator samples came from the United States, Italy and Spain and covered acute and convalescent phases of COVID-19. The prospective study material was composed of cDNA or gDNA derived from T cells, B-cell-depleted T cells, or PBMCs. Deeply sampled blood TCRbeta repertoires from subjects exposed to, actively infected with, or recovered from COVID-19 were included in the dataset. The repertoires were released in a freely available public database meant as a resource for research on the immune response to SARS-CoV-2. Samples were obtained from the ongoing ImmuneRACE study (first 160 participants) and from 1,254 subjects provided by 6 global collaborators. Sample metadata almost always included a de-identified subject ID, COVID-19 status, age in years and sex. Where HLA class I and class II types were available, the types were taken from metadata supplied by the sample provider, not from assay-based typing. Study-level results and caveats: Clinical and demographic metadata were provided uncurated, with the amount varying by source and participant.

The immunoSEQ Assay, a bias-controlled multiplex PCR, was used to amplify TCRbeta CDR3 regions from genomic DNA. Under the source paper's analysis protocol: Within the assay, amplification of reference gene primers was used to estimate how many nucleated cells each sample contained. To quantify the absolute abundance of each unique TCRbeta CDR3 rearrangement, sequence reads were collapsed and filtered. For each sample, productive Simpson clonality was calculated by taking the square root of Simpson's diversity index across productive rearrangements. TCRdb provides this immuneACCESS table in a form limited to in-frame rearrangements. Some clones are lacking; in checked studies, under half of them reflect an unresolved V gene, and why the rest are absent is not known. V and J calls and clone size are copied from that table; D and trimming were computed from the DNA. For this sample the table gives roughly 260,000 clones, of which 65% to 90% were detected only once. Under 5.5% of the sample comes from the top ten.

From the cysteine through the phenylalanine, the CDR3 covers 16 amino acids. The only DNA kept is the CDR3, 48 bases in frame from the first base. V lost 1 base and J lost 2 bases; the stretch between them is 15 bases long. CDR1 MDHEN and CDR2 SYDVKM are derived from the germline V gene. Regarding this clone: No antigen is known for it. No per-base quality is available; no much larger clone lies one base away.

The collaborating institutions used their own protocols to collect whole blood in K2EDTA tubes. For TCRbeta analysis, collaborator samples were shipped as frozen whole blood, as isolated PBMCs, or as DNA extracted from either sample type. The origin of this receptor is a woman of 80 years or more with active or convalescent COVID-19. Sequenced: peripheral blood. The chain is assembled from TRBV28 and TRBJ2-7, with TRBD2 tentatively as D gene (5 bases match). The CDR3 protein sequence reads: CASSLYNGDSAYEQYF. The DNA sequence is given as TGTGCCAGCAGTTTATATAACGGGGATTCGGCCTACGAGCAGTACTTC.